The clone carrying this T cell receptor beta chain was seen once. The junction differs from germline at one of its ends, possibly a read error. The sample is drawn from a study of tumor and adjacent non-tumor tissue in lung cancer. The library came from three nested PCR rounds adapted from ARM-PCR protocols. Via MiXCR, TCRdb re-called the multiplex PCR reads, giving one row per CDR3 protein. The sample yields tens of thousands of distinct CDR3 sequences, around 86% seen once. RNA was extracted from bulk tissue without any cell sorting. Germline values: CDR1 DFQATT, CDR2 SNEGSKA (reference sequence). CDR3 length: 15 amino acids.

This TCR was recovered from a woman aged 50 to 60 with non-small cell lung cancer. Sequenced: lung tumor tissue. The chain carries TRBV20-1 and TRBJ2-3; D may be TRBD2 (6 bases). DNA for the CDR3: TGCAGTGCTAGAGATTACAGCGGGTACAGAGATACGCAATATTTT. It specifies CSARDYSGYRDTQYF.